A single sample gave rise to the 13 T cell receptor beta chains below, sequenced in a study of T cell responses to AZD1222 COVID-19 vaccine (dated by TCRdb to about 2021). Library prep was done by the immunoSEQ multiplex PCR assay. TCRdb took this table from immuneACCESS and kept in-frame rearrangements with V and J called. Such tables lack part of the clones; where checked against another copy, unresolved V genes explain under half of the gap, and the rest is unexplained. This sample comprises 100,000 to 150,000 clones, 85% to 90% of them detected only once. Approximately 20% of the sample is taken by the ten largest. Taken with the paper, the label for time point translates to: baseline before first vaccination. Sample: peripheral blood, taken on day 0 of AZD1222 vaccination. The receptors originated from an adult in good health.

This sequence joins TRBV2 and TRBJ2-2; D tentatively reads TRBD1 or TRBD2 (6 bases each). The germline gives CDR1 SNHLY, CDR2 FYNNEI. Deletions cut 8 bases from V and 5 bases from J, with 18 bases between. The CDR3 runs to 15 residues. CDR3 amino acids: CASRWGAQRTGELFF. DNA for the CDR3: TGTGCCAGCCGGTGGGGGGCGCAAAGGACCGGGGAGCTGTTTTTT.

The sample holds one count of this clone. DNA for the CDR3: TGCGCCAGCAGCTTGGGCCAGGTCGGGAGGGCGAACACCGGGGAGCTGTTTTTT. Its translation: CASSLGQVGRANTGELFF. V and J are TRBV5-1 and TRBJ2-2; 8 bases are a match to TRBD2. This CDR3 has 18 amino acids. Germline V CDR1 and CDR2: SGHRS, YFSETQ. J gave up 0 bases and V 0 bases, and 7 bases lay outside the gene matches.

The chain links TRBV27 to TRBJ2-7, with 7 bases fitting TRBD1. This CDR3 spans 15 amino acids. Germline values: CDR1 MNHEY, CDR2 SMNVEV (reference sequence). The V and J ends lost 6 bases and 4 bases, in that order; junction bases with no gene match: 12. Here the CDR3 DNA reads TGTGCCAGCAGAGGGGTTGGACAGGTTGGGTACGAGCAGTACTTC. Translated: CASRGVGQVGYEQYF.

The chain couples TRBV19 to TRBJ2-3; D gene unclear. Germline assignment: CDR1 LNHDA and CDR2 SQIVND (reference sequence). The V gene lost 5 bases and the J gene lost 0 bases, with 9 bases spanning the gap. The CDR3 runs to 14 residues. In DNA, the CDR3 is TGTGCCAGTAGTGTAACCTATAGCACAGATACGCAGTATTTT. Amino acids: CASSVTYSTDTQYF.

The chain links TRBV15 to TRBJ1-2; D possibly corresponds to TRBD1 (6 bases). CDR1 LNHNV and CDR2 YYDKDF come from the germline V gene (reference sequence). The length of the CDR3 is 14 residues. Trimming shortened V by 0 bases and J by 5 bases, and 10 bases separated the two germline ends. This CDR3 reads CATSRDRGQYGYTF. The CDR3, as DNA: TGTGCCACCAGCAGAGATCGGGGGCAATATGGCTACACCTTC.

This sequence joins TRBV20-1 and TRBJ1-2; D might be TRBD1 (5 bases). The V end lost 3 bases, the J end lost 0 bases, and 14 bases lay between the germline ends. The CDR3 is made up of 15 amino acids. Germline V gene data show CDR1 as DFQATT and CDR2 as SNEGSKA (reference sequence). In DNA, the CDR3 is TGCAGTGCTAGTGCCGGGACCTCGGCTAACTATGGCTACACCTTC. This translates into CSASAGTSANYGYTF.

The CDR3 protein is CASSPSAGLKNSPLHF. The CDR3 DNA follows: TGCGCCAGCAGCCCATCAGCGGGGCTTAAAAATTCACCCCTCCACTTT. The chain combines TRBV4-1 with TRBJ1-6; TRBD1 might be the D (5 bases). The CDR3 runs to 16 residues. Per the germline V gene, CDR1 is MGHRA and CDR2 is YSYEKL. V shed 4 bases and J shed 7 bases, with 17 bases lying between them.

The chain employs TRBV25-1 and TRBJ1-2; no clear D gene. This CDR3 contains 14 residues. V lost 4 bases, J lost 4 bases, and 13 bases lay in between. Germline V lookup: CDR1 MGHDK, CDR2 SYGVNS. CDR3 bases: TGTGCCAGCAGTGGAGACCCTCGGGGCTATGGCTACACCTTC. It yields the protein CASSGDPRGYGYTF.

The chain recombines TRBV5-1 with TRBJ2-4; no clear D gene. The CDR3 is 13 amino acids. The V gene's germline CDR1 is SGHRS and CDR2 YFSETQ. The V end lost 0 bases, the J end lost 9 bases, and 10 bases lay between the germline ends. As DNA, the CDR3 is TGCGCCAGCAGCTTGGCCATGGAAAGCATTCAGTACTTC. Translating it yields CASSLAMESIQYF.

The chain has TRBV19 and TRBJ1-2; 7 positions match TRBD1. The CDR3 extends over 14 amino acids. Germline V CDR1 and CDR2: LNHDA, SQIVND (reference sequence). Trimming cost V 7 bases and J 4 bases; bases outside gene matches: 9. CDR3: CASIRQGTVYGYTF. The CDR3 DNA sequence: TGTGCCAGTATTCGACAGGGCACCGTCTATGGCTACACCTTC. Based on the CDR3 plus reference TRBV19 and TRBJ1-2, the full variable domain is DGGITQSPKYLFRKEGQNVTLSCEQNLNHDAMYWYRQDPGQGLRLIYYSQIVNDFQKGDIAEGYSVSREKKESFPLTVTSAQKNPTAFYLCASIRQGTVYGYTFGSGTRLTVV.

This clone was picked up a small number of times. The V call is TRBV6-1, the J call TRBJ1-6, with a tentative D call TRBD1 (6 bases). The ends were cut back, 1 base at V and 2 bases at J, with 12 bases in the middle. Germline V CDR1 and CDR2: MNHNS, SASEGT. CDR3 length: 17 amino acids. In DNA, the CDR3 is TGTGCCAGCAGTGAAGGGGGAGGGGGAACCTATAATTCACCCCTCCACTTT. Translating it yields CASSEGGGGTYNSPLHF.

The chain joins TRBV7-9 to TRBJ1-2; D is unclear. CDR1 and CDR2 (germline): SEHNR, FQNEAQ (reference sequence). Trimming took 5 bases from V and 6 from J, leaving 10 bases between them. The CDR3 runs to 12 residues. The CDR3 nucleotides read TGTGCCAGCAGCCAGGCCTTCGATGGCTACACCTTC. Translated: CASSQAFDGYTF.

The chain employs TRBV7-8 and TRBJ2-2; TRBD2 might be the D (5 bases). The CDR3 runs to 14 residues. With 2 bases removed from V and 7 bases from J, the gap between germline ends came to 11 bases. Per germline, CDR1 SGHVS and CDR2 FQNEAQ. CDR3 bases: TGTGCCAGCAGCTTAAATGAGGGAGTCGGGGAGCTGTTTTTT. Encoded protein: CASSLNEGVGELFF.